The next 17 T cell receptor beta chains were all read from a single sample in a study of blood T cell repertoires in COVID-19. Data came from immunoSEQ multiplex PCR; TCRdb stores just in-frame clones and leaves some out. The repertoire holds about 220,000 clones, with 82% as singletons. Sequencing was carried out using peripheral blood. These receptors were taken from a woman in her 70s with COVID-19, enrolled during active disease.

This chain uses TRBV28 with TRBJ1-4; maybe TRBD1 (6 bases). The V end lost 8 bases, the J end lost 5 bases, and 6 bases lay between the germline ends. CDR1 and CDR2 (germline): MDHEN, SYDVKM. CDR3 length equals 11 residues. The CDR3 bases are TGTGCCAGCGGACAGAATGAAAAACTGTTTTTT. Translation gives CASGQNEKLFF.

A few counts support this clone. The chain links TRBV27 to TRBJ1-6, with D perhaps matching TRBD1 (6 bases). V dropped 5 bases and J dropped 7 bases, with 21 bases sitting between them. The CDR3 sequence is 17 residues long. From germline, CDR1 is MNHEY and CDR2 SMNVEV (reference sequence). The CDR3 nucleotides read TGTGCCAGCAGTCTTTTTGGACGGGGGGCTGGGAATTCACCCCTCCACTTT. Protein: CASSLFGRGAGNSPLHF.

This clone was found once. As DNA, the CDR3 is TGTGCCAGCAGCTTAGGGGACACCAACACAGATACGCAGTATTTT. Its translation: CASSLGDTNTDTQYF. The rearrangement links TRBV7-2 to TRBJ2-3; possible D gene TRBD1, 6 bases. The CDR3 length is 15 residues. V was pared by 1 base and J by 2 bases, with 10 bases between. Germline V gene sequence: CDR1 SGHTA, CDR2 FQGNSA.

The chain combines TRBV12-3 or TRBV12-4 with TRBJ2-7, with D hard to call. Trimming took off 4 bases at V and 4 bases at J, with 5 bases between the two ends. CDR3 length: 11 amino acids. The CDR3 nucleotides are TGTGCCAGCAGTTCACAGTACGAGCAGTACTTC. Translation: CASSSQYEQYF.

About this clone itself: Other nucleotide sequences from this sample produce the same CDR3. This chain uses TRBV10-2 with TRBJ2-7; possible D gene TRBD2, 5 bases. Germline CDR1 reads WSHSY; CDR2 reads SAAADI. V was cut by 7 bases and J by 2 bases, with 21 bases left in between. The CDR3 has 16 amino acids. The CDR3 sequence: CASTDGLGPSTYEQYF. The CDR3, as DNA: TGCGCCAGCACCGACGGACTGGGCCCGAGCACCTACGAGCAGTACTTC.

The chain recombines TRBV7-8 with TRBJ1-1; perhaps TRBD1 as D (5 bases). The V gene's germline CDR1 is SGHVS and CDR2 FQNEAQ. Deletions cut 5 bases from V and 6 bases from J, with 13 bases between. This CDR3 spans 13 amino acids. CDR3 bases: TGTGCCAGCAGCATCGGGAGGGACGCTGAAGCTTTCTTT. As protein: CASSIGRDAEAFF.

V usage is TRBV28 and J usage is TRBJ2-7; 10 nucleotides agree with TRBD2. CDR1 and CDR2 from the germline V gene are MDHEN and SYDVKM. The CDR3 sequence is 14 residues long. The junction had 4 bases not matched to a gene; V was cut back by 2 bases and J by 6 bases. CDR3 bases: TGTGCCAGCAGTTTAGCTAGCGGGAGTCTCGAGCAGTACTTC. It codes for CASSLASGSLEQYF.

Only a few counts were recorded for this clone. This rearrangement joins TRBV19 to TRBJ2-3, with D maybe TRBD1 (6 bases). The V and J ends lost 4 bases and 2 bases respectively, with 10 bases between them. The CDR3 sequence is 14 residues long. Germline CDR1 is LNHDA and CDR2 is SQIVND (reference sequence). The CDR3 is CASSRQGSTDTQYF. In DNA, the CDR3 is TGTGCCAGTAGTAGGCAGGGGTCCACAGATACGCAGTATTTT.

The CDR3 here is CASSLITGIGELFF. In DNA, the CDR3 is TGTGCCAGCAGCTTAATAACGGGGATCGGGGAGCTGTTTTTT. The V and J genes are TRBV5-6 and TRBJ2-2; D perhaps matches TRBD2 (5 bases). The V end was cut by 2 bases, the J end by 7 bases, with 12 bases between. The CDR3 has 14 residues. Germline CDR1 and CDR2: SGHDT and YYEEEE.

On this clone: Other DNA sequences in the same sample also yield this CDR3. This chain connects TRBV18 to TRBJ1-2; D call uncertain. V was shortened by 3 bases and J by 5 bases, with 10 bases between the two germline ends. Germline V gene sequence: CDR1 KGHSH, CDR2 LQKENI. There are 13 residues in the CDR3. The CDR3 loop reads CASSPSLEYGYTF. CDR3 bases: TGTGCCAGCTCACCTTCGTTAGAGTATGGCTACACCTTC.

The V and J genes are TRBV2 and TRBJ1-5; D remains unclear. The V end lost 3 bases, the J end lost 5 bases, and 8 bases lay between the germline ends. This CDR3 contains 13 residues. CDR1 SNHLY and CDR2 FYNNEI come from the germline V gene. The CDR3 region is CASSDPGDQPQHF. For the CDR3, the DNA is TGTGCCAGCAGTGATCCAGGCGATCAGCCCCAGCATTTT.

This clone was counted ten times or more. The rearrangement uses TRBV7-2 and TRBJ1-6, with TRBD1 matching over 12 bases. Losses at the gene ends were 3 bases for V and 7 bases for J; bases not matched to a gene: 7. The CDR3 has 17 residues. Germline V CDR1 and CDR2: SGHTA, FQGNSA. CDR3 in amino acids: CASSLYGTGGTNSPLHF. CDR3 DNA sequence: TGTGCCAGCAGCTTGTACGGGACAGGGGGCACGAATTCACCCCTCCACTTT.

The V and J genes are TRBV4-3 and TRBJ1-1, with TRBD1 matching 7 bases. Germline V lookup: CDR1 LGHNA, CDR2 YSLEER. The CDR3 consists of 15 residues. J was trimmed by 0 bases and V by 5 bases; bases with no gene match: 6. Written as DNA, the CDR3 is TGCGCCAGCAGCACGAACAGGGGTATGAACACTGAAGCTTTCTTT. Protein sequence: CASSTNRGMNTEAFF.

V usage is TRBV19 and J usage is TRBJ1-6; a possible D gene is TRBD1 (6 bases). The CDR3 extends over 15 amino acids. V was pared by 5 bases and J by 7 bases, with 15 bases between. Germline loops: CDR1 LNHDA, CDR2 SQIVND (reference sequence). The CDR3 DNA follows: TGTGCCAGTAGTCCGAGGGACATCTTGAATTCACCCCTCCACTTT. Its protein product is CASSPRDILNSPLHF.

This chain joins TRBV6-2 or TRBV6-3 and TRBJ2-6; TRBD2 agrees at 9 bases. J was trimmed by 2 bases and V by 5 bases; bases with no gene match: 7. This CDR3 contains 17 residues. CDR1 is MNHEY and CDR2 is SVGEGT in the germline V gene. The CDR3 protein is CASSPPGGRAGANVLTF. The CDR3 DNA reads as TGTGCCAGCAGTCCACCAGGCGGGAGGGCTGGGGCCAACGTCCTGACTTTC.

The rearrangement uses TRBV5-1 and TRBJ1-2; tentative D call: TRBD1 (6 bases). Germline CDR1 reads SGHRS; CDR2 reads YFSETQ. V was cut by 3 bases and J by 8 bases, with 11 bases left in between. This CDR3 contains 12 residues. The CDR3: CASSSLQGGYTF. The CDR3 bases are TGCGCCAGCAGCTCGCTACAGGGAGGCTACACCTTC.

The V and J genes are TRBV19 and TRBJ2-3, with TRBD2 as a possible D gene (6 bases). Deletions cut 2 bases from V and 2 bases from J, with 14 bases between. The CDR3 contains 16 residues. Germline assignment: CDR1 LNHDA and CDR2 SQIVND (reference sequence). The CDR3 DNA is TGTGCCAGTAGTATAAGGTTCAGCGGGCTCACAGATACGCAGTATTTT. As protein: CASSIRFSGLTDTQYF.